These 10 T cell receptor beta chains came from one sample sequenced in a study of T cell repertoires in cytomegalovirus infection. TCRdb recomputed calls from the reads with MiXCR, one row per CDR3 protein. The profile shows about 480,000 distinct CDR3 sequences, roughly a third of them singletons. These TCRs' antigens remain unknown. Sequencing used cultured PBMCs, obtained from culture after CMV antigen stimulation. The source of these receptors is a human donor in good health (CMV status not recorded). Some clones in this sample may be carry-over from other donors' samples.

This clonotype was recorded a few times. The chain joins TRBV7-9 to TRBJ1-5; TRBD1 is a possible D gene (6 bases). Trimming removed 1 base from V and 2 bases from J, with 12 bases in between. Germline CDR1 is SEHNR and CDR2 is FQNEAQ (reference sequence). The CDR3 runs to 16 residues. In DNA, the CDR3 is TGTGCCAGCAGCTTAGAAAGGGGGGAGGGCAATCAGCCCCAGCATTTT. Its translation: CASSLERGEGNQPQHF.

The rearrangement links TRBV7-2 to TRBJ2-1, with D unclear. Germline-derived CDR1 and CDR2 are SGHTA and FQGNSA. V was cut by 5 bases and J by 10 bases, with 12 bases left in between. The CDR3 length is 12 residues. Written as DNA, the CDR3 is TGTGCCAGCAGCCTCCCCCCTCGGGAGCAGTTCTTC. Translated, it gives CASSLPPREQFF.

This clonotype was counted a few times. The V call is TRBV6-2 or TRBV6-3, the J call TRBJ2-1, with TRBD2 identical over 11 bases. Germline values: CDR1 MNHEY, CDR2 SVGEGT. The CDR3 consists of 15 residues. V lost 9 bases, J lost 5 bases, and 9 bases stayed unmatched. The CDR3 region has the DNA TGTGCCAGTTTGCCCCTGGGACTAGCGGACAATGAGCAGTTCTTC. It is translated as CASLPLGLADNEQFF.

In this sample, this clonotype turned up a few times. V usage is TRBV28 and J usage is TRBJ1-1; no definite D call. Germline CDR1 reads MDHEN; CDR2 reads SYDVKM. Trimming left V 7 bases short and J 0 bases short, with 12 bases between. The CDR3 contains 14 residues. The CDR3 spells CASIQPGLNTEAFF. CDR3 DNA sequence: TGTGCCAGCATCCAACCGGGGTTGAACACTGAAGCTTTCTTT.

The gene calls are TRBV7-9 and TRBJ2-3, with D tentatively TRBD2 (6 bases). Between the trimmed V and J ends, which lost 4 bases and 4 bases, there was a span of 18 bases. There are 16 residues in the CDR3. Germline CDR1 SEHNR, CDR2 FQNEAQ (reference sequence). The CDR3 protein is CASSSYAGRMSDTQYF. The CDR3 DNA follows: TGTGCCAGCAGCTCCTATGCCGGGAGAATGTCAGATACGCAGTATTTT.

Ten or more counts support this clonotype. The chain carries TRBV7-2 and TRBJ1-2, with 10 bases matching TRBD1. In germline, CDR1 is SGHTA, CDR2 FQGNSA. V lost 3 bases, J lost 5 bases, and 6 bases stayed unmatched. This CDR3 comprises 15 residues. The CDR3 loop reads CASSFRTGGSYGYTF. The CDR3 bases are TGTGCCAGCAGCTTCCGGACAGGGGGGTCTTATGGCTACACCTTC.

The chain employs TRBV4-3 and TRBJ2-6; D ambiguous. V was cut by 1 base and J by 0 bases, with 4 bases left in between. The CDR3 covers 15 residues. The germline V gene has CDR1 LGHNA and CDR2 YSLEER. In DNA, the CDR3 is TGCGCCAGCAGCCAAGGGTTCTCTGGGGCCAACGTCCTGACTTTC. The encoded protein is CASSQGFSGANVLTF.

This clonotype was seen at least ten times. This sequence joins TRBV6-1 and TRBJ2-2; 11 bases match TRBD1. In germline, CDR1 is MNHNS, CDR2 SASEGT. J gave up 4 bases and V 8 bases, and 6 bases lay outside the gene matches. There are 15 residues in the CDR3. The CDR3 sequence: CASPSGTGGTGELFF. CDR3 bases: TGTGCCAGCCCGTCCGGGACAGGGGGCACCGGGGAGCTGTTTTTT.

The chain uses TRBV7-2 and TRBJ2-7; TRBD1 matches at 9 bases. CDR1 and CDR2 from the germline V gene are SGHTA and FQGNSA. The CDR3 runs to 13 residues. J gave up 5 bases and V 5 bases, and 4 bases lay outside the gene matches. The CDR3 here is CASSPRTGDEQYF. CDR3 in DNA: TGTGCCAGCAGCCCTAGGACAGGGGACGAGCAGTACTTC.

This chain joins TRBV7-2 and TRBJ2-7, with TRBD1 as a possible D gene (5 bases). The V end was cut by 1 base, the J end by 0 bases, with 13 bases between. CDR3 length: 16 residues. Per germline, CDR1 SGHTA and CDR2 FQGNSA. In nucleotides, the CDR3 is TGTGCCAGCAGCTTAGGGATGGGGCGTAACTCCTACGAGCAGTACTTC. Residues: CASSLGMGRNSYEQYF.